The present T cell receptor (beta chain) was sequenced within a study of spatial heterogeneity in lung cancer. Study information: Every unique TCR and UMI combination, on average, appeared more than ten times in raw reads.

The CDR3 spans 14 residues. V was clipped by 7 bases and J by 0 bases, with 9 bases between them. Time point meaning: sample taken at primary tumor resection. The donors were some 70 patients with non-small cell lung cancer that was early-stage and untreated. Whole RNA from tumor, nontumor lung or frozen PBMC was sequenced unsorted. In the library, each TCR cDNA molecule bore its own unique molecular identifier. TCRdb reprocessed the 5' RACE reads via MiXCR and lists one record per CDR3 protein. The table lists 55,000 to 70,000 distinct CDR3 sequences, about 6.3% of them singletons. This receptor was taken from a female donor with early-stage non-small cell lung cancer. This rearrangement joins TRBV12-3 or TRBV12-4 to TRBJ2-2; no clear D. Sample: PBMCs, taken at surgery. CDR3 loop: CASIGESNTGELFF. The CDR3 DNA follows: TGTGCCAGCATCGGAGAATCGAACACCGGGGAGCTGTTTTTT.